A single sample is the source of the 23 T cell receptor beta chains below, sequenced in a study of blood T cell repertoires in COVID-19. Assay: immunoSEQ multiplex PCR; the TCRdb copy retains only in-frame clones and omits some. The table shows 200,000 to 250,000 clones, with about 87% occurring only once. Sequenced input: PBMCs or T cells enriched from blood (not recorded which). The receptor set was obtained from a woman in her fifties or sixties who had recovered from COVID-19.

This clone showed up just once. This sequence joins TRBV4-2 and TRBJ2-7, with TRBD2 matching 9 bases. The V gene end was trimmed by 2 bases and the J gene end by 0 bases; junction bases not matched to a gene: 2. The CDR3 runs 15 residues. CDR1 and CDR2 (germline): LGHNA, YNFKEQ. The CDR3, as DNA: TGTGCCAGCAGCCAACTTAGCGGGAGCTCCTACGAGCAGTACTTC. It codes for CASSQLSGSSYEQYF.

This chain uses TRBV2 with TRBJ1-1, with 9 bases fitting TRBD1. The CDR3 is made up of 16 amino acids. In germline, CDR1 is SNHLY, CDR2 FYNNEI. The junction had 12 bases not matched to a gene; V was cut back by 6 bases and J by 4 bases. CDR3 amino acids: CASRMDRGGGGTEAFF. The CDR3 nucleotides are TGTGCCAGCAGAATGGACAGGGGAGGAGGCGGCACTGAAGCTTTCTTT.

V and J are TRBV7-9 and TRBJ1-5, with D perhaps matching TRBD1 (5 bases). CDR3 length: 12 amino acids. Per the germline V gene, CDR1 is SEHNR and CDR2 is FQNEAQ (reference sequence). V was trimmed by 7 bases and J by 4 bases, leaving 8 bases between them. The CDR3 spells CASTAGNQPQHF. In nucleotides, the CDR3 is TGTGCCAGCACCGCAGGGAATCAGCCCCAGCATTTT.

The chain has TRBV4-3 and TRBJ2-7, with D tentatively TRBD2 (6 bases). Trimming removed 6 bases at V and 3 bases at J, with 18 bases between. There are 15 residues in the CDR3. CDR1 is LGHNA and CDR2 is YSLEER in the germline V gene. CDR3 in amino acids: CASRRTLAEYYEQYF. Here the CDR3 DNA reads TGCGCCAGCAGACGTACTTTAGCGGAATACTACGAGCAGTACTTC.

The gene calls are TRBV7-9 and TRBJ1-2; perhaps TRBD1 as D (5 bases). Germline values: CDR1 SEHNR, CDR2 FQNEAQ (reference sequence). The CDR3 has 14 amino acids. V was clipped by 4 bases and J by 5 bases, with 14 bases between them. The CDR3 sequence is CASSSAGGAYGYTF. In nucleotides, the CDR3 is TGTGCCAGCAGCTCCGCCGGCGGGGCTTATGGCTACACCTTC.

For the CDR3, the DNA is TGTGCCTGGGACGCGGGGGGCCAGGAGACCCAGTACTTC. It specifies CAWDAGGQETQYF. The V call is TRBV30, the J call TRBJ2-5; 8 positions agree with TRBD2. Germline V gene sequence: CDR1 GTSNPN, CDR2 SVGIG (reference sequence). Trimming cost V 5 bases and J 5 bases; bases outside gene matches: 7. CDR3 size: 13 residues.

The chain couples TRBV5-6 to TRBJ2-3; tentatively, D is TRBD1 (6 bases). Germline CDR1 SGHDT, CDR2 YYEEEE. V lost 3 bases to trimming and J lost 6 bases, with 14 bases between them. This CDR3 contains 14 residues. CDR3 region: CASSSMLGADTQYF. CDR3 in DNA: TGTGCCAGCAGCTCCATGTTGGGGGCCGATACGCAGTATTTT.

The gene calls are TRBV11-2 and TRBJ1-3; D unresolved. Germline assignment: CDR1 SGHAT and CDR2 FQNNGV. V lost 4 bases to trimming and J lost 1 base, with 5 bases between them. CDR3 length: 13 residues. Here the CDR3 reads CASSWSSGNTIYF. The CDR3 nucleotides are TGTGCCAGCAGCTGGAGTTCTGGAAACACCATATATTTT.

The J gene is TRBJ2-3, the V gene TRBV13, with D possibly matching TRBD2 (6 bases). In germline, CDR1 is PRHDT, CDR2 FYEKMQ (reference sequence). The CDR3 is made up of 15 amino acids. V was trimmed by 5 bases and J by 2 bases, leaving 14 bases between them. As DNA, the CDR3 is TGTGCCAGCAGCAGCCGGGACTCTTCCACAGATACGCAGTATTTT. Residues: CASSSRDSSTDTQYF.

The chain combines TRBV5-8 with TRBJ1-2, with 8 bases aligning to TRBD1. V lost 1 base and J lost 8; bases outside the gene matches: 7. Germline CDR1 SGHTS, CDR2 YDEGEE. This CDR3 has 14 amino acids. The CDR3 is CASSLTQGARGYTF. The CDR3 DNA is TGTGCCAGCAGCTTGACGCAGGGGGCGAGGGGCTACACCTTC.

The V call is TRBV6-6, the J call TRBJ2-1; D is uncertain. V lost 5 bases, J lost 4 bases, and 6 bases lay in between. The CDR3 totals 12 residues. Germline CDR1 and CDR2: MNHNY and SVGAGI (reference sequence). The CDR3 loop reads CASSARYNEQFF. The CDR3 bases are TGTGCCAGCAGTGCACGGTACAATGAGCAGTTCTTC.

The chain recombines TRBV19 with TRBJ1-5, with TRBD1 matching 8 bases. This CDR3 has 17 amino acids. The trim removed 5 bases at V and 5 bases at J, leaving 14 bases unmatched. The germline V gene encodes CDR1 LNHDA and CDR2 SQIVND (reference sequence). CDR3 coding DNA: TGTGCCAGTAGTCCTTTACCTCGAACAGGGGGTTATCAGCCCCAGCATTTT. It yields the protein CASSPLPRTGGYQPQHF.

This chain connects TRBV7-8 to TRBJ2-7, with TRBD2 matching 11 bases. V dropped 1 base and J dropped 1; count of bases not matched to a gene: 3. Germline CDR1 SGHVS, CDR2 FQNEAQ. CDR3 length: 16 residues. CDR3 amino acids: CASSLVTSGGSYEQYF. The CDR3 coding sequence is TGTGCCAGCAGCTTAGTCACTAGCGGGGGTTCCTACGAGCAGTACTTC. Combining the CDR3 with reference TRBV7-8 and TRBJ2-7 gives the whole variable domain GAGVSQSPRYKVAKRGQDVALRCDPISGHVSLFWYQQALGQGPEFLTYFQNEAQLDKSGLPSDRFFAERPEGSVSTLKIQRTQQEDSAVYLCASSLVTSGGSYEQYFGPGTRLTVT.

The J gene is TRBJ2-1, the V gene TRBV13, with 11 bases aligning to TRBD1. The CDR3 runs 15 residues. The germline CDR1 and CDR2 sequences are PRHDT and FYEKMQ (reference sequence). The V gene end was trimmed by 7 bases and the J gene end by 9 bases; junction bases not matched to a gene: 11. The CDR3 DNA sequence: TGTGCCAGCAACCTCGGACAGGGGGCCTCGGGTGAGCAGTTCTTC. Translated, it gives CASNLGQGASGEQFF.

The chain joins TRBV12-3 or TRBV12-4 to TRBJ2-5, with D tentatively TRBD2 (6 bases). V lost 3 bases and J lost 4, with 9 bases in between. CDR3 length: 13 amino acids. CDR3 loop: CASSLRGGETQYF. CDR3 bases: TGTGCCAGCAGTTTGAGGGGAGGAGAGACCCAGTACTTC.

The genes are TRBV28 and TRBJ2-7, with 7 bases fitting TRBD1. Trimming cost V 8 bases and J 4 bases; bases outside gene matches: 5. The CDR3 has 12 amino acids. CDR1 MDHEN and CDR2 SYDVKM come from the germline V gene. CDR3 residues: CASWDRNYEQYF. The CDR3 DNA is TGTGCCAGCTGGGACAGAAATTACGAGCAGTACTTC.

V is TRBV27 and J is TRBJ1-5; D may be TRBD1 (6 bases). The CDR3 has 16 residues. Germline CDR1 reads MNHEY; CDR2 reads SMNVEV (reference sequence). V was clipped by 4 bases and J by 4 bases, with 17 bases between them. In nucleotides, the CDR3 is TGTGCCAGCAGTTCCAGATCAGGGGACGGAAATCAGCCCCAGCATTTT. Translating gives CASSSRSGDGNQPQHF.

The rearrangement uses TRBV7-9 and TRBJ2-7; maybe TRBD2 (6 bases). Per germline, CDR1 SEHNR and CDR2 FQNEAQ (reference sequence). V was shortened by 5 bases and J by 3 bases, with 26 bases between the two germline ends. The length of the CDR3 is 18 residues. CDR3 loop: CASSPVRARDEGYYEQYF. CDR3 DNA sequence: TGTGCCAGCAGCCCCGTACGCGCGCGGGACGAAGGTTACTACGAGCAGTACTTC.

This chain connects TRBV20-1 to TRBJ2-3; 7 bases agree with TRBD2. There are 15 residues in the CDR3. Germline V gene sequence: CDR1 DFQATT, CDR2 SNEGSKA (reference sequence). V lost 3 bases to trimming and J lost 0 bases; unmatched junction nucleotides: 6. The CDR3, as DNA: TGCAGTGCTAGTTTGGGGGGGACTAGCACAGATACGCAGTATTTT. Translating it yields CSASLGGTSTDTQYF.

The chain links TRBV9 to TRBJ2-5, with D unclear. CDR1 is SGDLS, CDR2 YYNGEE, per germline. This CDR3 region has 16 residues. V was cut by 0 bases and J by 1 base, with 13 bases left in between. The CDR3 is CASSVGLGSFQETQYF. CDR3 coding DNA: TGTGCCAGCAGCGTAGGTTTAGGTAGCTTCCAAGAGACCCAGTACTTC. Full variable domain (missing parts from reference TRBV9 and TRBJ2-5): DSGVTQTPKHLITATGQRVTLRCSPRSGDLSVYWYQQSLDQGLQFLIQYYNGEERAKGNILERFSAQQFPDLHSELNLSSLELGDSALYFCASSVGLGSFQETQYFGPGTRLLVL.

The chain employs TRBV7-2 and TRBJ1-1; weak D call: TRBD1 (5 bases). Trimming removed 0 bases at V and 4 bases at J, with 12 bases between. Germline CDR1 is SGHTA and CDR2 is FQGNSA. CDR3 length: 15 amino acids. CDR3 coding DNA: TGTGCCAGCAGCTTAGCGACTGTCAGGGCCACTGAAGCTTTCTTT. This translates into CASSLATVRATEAFF.

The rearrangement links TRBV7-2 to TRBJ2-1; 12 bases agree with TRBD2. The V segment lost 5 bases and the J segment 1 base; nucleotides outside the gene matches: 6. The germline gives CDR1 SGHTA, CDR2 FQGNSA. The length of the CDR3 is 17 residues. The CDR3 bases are TGTGCCAGCAGCCTACTAGCGGGAGGCCAATCCTACAATGAGCAGTTCTTC. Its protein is CASSLLAGGQSYNEQFF.

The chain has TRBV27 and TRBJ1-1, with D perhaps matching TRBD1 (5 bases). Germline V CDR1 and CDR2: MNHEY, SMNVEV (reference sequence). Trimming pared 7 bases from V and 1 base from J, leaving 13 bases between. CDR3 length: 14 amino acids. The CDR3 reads CASNPHGGNTEAFF. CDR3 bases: TGTGCCAGCAACCCCCACGGGGGGAACACTGAAGCTTTCTTT.